A selection of T cell receptor beta chains follows, all from one sample in a study of Graves' ophthalmopathy and Graves' hyperthyroidism. TCRdb itself ran the multiplex PCR reads through MiXCR, one entry per CDR3 protein. Among some 380,000 distinct CDR3 sequences listed, about 16% were seen once. Sequencing was done on a sample of peripheral blood. Receptor source: a woman aged 18-29 years with stable Graves' hyperthyroidism. Both conserved end residues are part of each CDR3. A D gene is named only where the DNA matches it firmly. Clone size appears in some rows only: once, few, many, or a class for an expanded clone.

TRBV20-1,TRBJ1-1,NA,NA,TGCAGTGCTCCGCCAACAAGCTTTTGGGCAGGGGAGAACACTGAAGCTTTCTTT,CSAPPTSFWAGENTEAFF
TRBV5-1,TRBJ1-5,TRBD1,many,TGCGCCAGCAGCTGGGACAGGGGGCTAGGTCAGCCCCAGCATTTT,CASSWDRGLGQPQHF
TRBV20-1,TRBJ2-5,TRBD2,many,TGCAGTGCCACACGAAGGCGGCGGGAGGAGACCCAGTACTTC,CSATRRRREETQYF
TRBV11-1,TRBJ2-2,NA,many,TGTGCCAGCAGCCTGACGGCGGGGACTTACACCGGGGAGCTGTTTTTT,CASSLTAGTYTGELFF
TRBV5-1,TRBJ1-1,NA,many,TGCGCCAGCAGCCCGGAGTCGGGGGACACTGAAGCTTTCTTT,CASSPESGDTEAFF
TRBV10-3,TRBJ2-5,NA,many,TGTGCCATCAGTGAGGGGGCAGGGAAACAAGAGACCCAGTACTTC,CAISEGAGKQETQYF
TRBV7-8,TRBJ1-1,NA,NA,TGTGCCAGCAGCTTAGAATCACGGGACACTGAAGCTTTCTTT,CASSLESRDTEAFF
TRBV28,TRBJ1-5,NA,NA,TGTGCCAGCAGTTTACCTTCCCCCCAAGACCAGCCCCAGCATTTT,CASSLPSPQDQPQHF
TRBV12-3/TRBV12-4,TRBJ2-2,NA,NA,TGTGCCAGCAGTTCGACGCACGCGAACACCGGGGAGCTGTTTTTT,CASSSTHANTGELFF
TRBV19,TRBJ1-1,NA,NA,TGTGCCAGTAGTATACGGCCTGTGGGAGCTTTCTTT,CASSIRPVGAFF
TRBV19,TRBJ1-1,NA,few,TGTGCCAGTAGTATGGGGGGACGGGAAGCTTTCTTT,CASSMGGREAFF
TRBV9,TRBJ1-1,TRBD1,few,TGTGCCAGCAGCGTAGCGGGGACAGTGACTGAAGCTTTCTTT,CASSVAGTVTEAFF
TRBV27,TRBJ1-2,NA,many,TGTGCCAGCCGATCTCTGCCGTTGGGGGGGGCTGGCTACACCTTC,CASRSLPLGGAGYTF
TRBV7-2,TRBJ2-7,NA,many,TGTGCCAGCAGCTTAGAGGAAGGGAGGCCTTACGAGCAGTACTTC,CASSLEEGRPYEQYF
TRBV6-1,TRBJ1-2,TRBD1,many,TGTGCCAGCTTTGCCGGGACAGGGGCTAACTATGGCTACACCTTC,CASFAGTGANYGYTF
TRBV10-3,TRBJ1-5,NA,many,TGTGCCATCAGTGAGTCGACAGATCAGCCCCAGCATTTT,CAISESTDQPQHF
TRBV14,TRBJ1-2,NA,many,TGTGCCAGCAGCCAAGACACCGGAAGCTATGGCTACACCTTC,CASSQDTGSYGYTF
TRBV27,TRBJ1-5,NA,many,TGTGCCAGCAGTTTGGAGGGTAGGCAGCCCCAGCATTTT,CASSLEGRQPQHF
TRBV5-1,TRBJ2-7,TRBD1,NA,TGCGCCAGCAGCAAAACAGGGGGCCTCGAGCAGTACTTC,CASSKTGGLEQYF
TRBV6-5,TRBJ1-2,TRBD1,many,TGTGCCAGCAGTAACCCGACAGGGGGTGGCTACACCTTC,CASSNPTGGGYTF
TRBV12-3/TRBV12-4,TRBJ1-1,NA,NA,TGTGCCAGCGGGTCCCCCCGAGTGAACACTGAAGCTTTCTTT,CASGSPRVNTEAFF
TRBV12-3/TRBV12-4,TRBJ2-2,NA,many,TGTGCCACCCGATATAGGGAAACGTTAGGGACCGGGGAGCTGTTTTTT,CATRYRETLGTGELFF
TRBV15,TRBJ1-2,NA,many,TGTGCCACCAGCAGAGATAGTGGGACCGTCTATGGCTACACCTTC,CATSRDSGTVYGYTF
TRBV7-9,TRBJ1-1,NA,many,TGTGCCAGCAGCTCCAGCACTGAAGCTTTCTTT,CASSSSTEAFF
TRBV9,TRBJ1-2,NA,many,TGTGCCAGCAGCGTAGGGGCGGAACCCCTCTATGGCTACACCTTC,CASSVGAEPLYGYTF
TRBV20-1,TRBJ1-6,NA,many,TGCAGTGCTAGAGCGGGGGTCGGTAATTCACCCCTCCACTTT,CSARAGVGNSPLHF
TRBV11-1,TRBJ2-7,NA,many,TGTGCCAGCAGCTTGATTCCTGAGAAGACGGGGTTCGAGCAGTACTTC,CASSLIPEKTGFEQYF
TRBV19,TRBJ1-2,TRBD1,NA,TGTGCCAGTAGCGAAACCCCCGGACAGGGGGCCGGTGGCTACACCTTC,CASSETPGQGAGGYTF
TRBV20-1,TRBJ1-1,NA,many,TGCAGTGCTAGAGAGGGGGGCAGTACTGAAGCTTTCTTT,CSAREGGSTEAFF
TRBV2,TRBJ2-5,NA,many,TGTGCCACCGCGCCGGGGAGACAAGAGACCCAGTACTTC,CATAPGRQETQYF
TRBV5-1,TRBJ1-3,NA,many,TGCGCCAGCAAACCAAGCTCTGGAAACACCATATATTTT,CASKPSSGNTIYF
TRBV19,TRBJ2-7,NA,NA,TGTGCCAGTAGGCCGGACAGAAACTCCTACGAGCAGTACTTC,CASRPDRNSYEQYF
TRBV5-1,TRBJ1-2,TRBD1,many,TGCGCCAGCAGCCTAGACAGGGATGTTTATGGCTACACCTTC,CASSLDRDVYGYTF
TRBV6-5,TRBJ1-2,TRBD1,many,TGTGCCAGCAGTTATATCTCGGGGACAGGAGAAAGCACGCTCTACTATGGCTACACCTTC,CASSYISGTGESTLYYGYTF
TRBV6-1,TRBJ1-1,NA,many,TGTGCCAGCAGTAGGGGTTTGCGGGGCAGGGGCACTGAAGCTTTCTTT,CASSRGLRGRGTEAFF
TRBV6-1,TRBJ1-2,NA,many,TGTGCCAGCAGTGAAGCGGATCGACAGGCAGTCTATGGCTACACCTTC,CASSEADRQAVYGYTF
TRBV18,TRBJ1-2,NA,few,TGTGCCAGCTCACCACCCTCGGCCGCAGGCTACACCTTC,CASSPPSAAGYTF
TRBV11-3,TRBJ1-2,NA,many,TGTGCCAGCAGCTTATCTGAGGGAGGTGGCTATGGCTACACCTTC,CASSLSEGGGYGYTF
TRBV24-1,TRBJ1-2,NA,many,TGTGCCACCAGAGATACAGGGAATCGCTATGGCTACACCTTC,CATRDTGNRYGYTF
TRBV10-3,TRBJ1-1,NA,many,TGTGCCATCAGTGATCCCCCGACAGCTTTCTTT,CAISDPPTAFF
TRBV7-9,TRBJ1-1,NA,many,TGTGCCAGCAGCTTTAACAGAGACACTGAAGCTTTCTTT,CASSFNRDTEAFF
TRBV20-1,TRBJ2-5,TRBD2,many,TGCAGTGGTAGCGGGGGGGCTAGCGAGACCCAGTACTTC,CSGSGGASETQYF
TRBV5-1,TRBJ1-2,TRBD1,NA,TGCGCCAGCAGCCCCACAGGGGGCTCTGGCTACACCTTC,CASSPTGGSGYTF
TRBV12-3/TRBV12-4,TRBJ1-5,NA,many,TGTGCCAGCAGTCAGGGGAGTCAGCCCCAGCATTTT,CASSQGSQPQHF